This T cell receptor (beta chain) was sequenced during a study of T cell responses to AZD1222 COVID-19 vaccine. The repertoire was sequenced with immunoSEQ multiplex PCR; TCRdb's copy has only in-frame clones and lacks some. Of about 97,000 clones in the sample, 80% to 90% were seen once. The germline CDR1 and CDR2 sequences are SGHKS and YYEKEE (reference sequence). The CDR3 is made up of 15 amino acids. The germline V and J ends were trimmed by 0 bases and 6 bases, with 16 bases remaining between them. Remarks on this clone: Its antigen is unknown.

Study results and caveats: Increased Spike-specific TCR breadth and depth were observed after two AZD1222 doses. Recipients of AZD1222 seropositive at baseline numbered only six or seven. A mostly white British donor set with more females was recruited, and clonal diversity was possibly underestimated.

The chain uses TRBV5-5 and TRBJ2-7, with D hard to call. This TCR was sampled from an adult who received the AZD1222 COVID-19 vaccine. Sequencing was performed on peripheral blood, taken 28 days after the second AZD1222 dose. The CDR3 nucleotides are TGTGCCAGCAGCTTGGTAGGACCCCAATCCAGCGAGCAGTACTTC. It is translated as CASSLVGPQSSEQYF.